This TCR beta chain was recorded in a study of T cells after yellow fever vaccination. Notes on this clonotype: The antigen is not known. The junction shows a germline mismatch at one end, possibly a read error.

Whole-study results and caveats: Once the booster was given, most primary-vaccination clones reappeared, at around 95% for CD4 and 88% for CD8. Abundant clonotypes from the bulk population could have been carried over as contaminants into FACS-sorted repertoires. The CD4 and CD8 compartments had a small share of their clonotypes in common.

CDR3 length equals 16 residues. Germline CDR1 and CDR2: SGHAT and FQNNGV. From the 5' RACE reads, TCRdb called clonotypes with MiXCR, one entry per CDR3 protein. The sample consists of hundreds of thousands of distinct CDR3 sequences, around 4% of them appearing once. The chain has TRBV11-2 and TRBJ2-2; 11 positions agree with TRBD2. The origin of this receptor is a man younger than 35 who received the YFV17D yellow fever vaccine. The material sequenced was PBMCs, taken on the day of the yellow fever booster vaccination. CDR3 sequence: CASSPIAGGNTGVLFF. For the CDR3, the DNA is TGTGCCAGCAGCCCGATAGCGGGGGGGAACACCGGGGTGCTGTTTTTT.